Below, 6 T cell receptor beta chains from the same sample are listed, as sequenced in a study of chemoradiotherapy in HPV16-positive cancers. Assay: immunoSEQ multiplex PCR; the TCRdb copy retains only in-frame clones and omits some. The sample yields 8,500 to 9,000 clones, 85% to 90% seen once. Material: blood, obtained from a patient who underwent chemoradiotherapy. These receptors all come from a human donor with HPV-associated anogenital cancer.

The rearrangement links TRBV19 to TRBJ2-1, with 13 bases fitting TRBD2. Trimming at V came to 4 bases and at J to 4 bases, leaving 4 bases not matched to a gene. The CDR3 is made up of 16 amino acids. Looked up from germline, CDR1 is LNHDA and CDR2 is SQIVND (reference sequence). CDR3 DNA: TGTGCCAGTAGTACAACGACTAGCGGGAGGTACAATGAGCAGTTCTTC. It encodes CASSTTTSGRYNEQFF.

The V call is TRBV5-1, the J call TRBJ2-1; D might be TRBD1 or TRBD2, each matching 7 bases. Germline CDR1 is SGHRS and CDR2 is YFSETQ. Between the trimmed V and J ends, which lost 7 bases and 4 bases, there was a span of 12 bases. This CDR3 is 13 amino acids long. The CDR3 coding sequence is TGCGCCAGCTCCAGGGGGGGTTACAATGAGCAGTTCTTC. It encodes CASSRGGYNEQFF.

V is TRBV27 and J is TRBJ2-7, with a possible D match to TRBD2 (5 bases). The CDR3 spans 12 residues. V dropped 8 bases and J dropped 2 bases, with 10 bases sitting between them. Germline V lookup: CDR1 MNHEY, CDR2 SMNVEV (reference sequence). The CDR3 DNA follows: TGTGCCAGCGGAACTAGAGCCTACGAGCAGTACTTC. Translating gives CASGTRAYEQYF.

The chain is built from TRBV11-2 and TRBJ2-5, with TRBD1 identical over 7 bases. CDR3 length: 15 amino acids. Germline trimming cut 1 base from V and 5 bases from J; bases unmatched to any gene: 7. The germline V gene encodes CDR1 SGHAT and CDR2 FQNNGV. For the CDR3, the DNA is TGTGCCAGCAGCTTAGGGAACAGGGGCGCGGAGACCCAGTACTTC. Translating gives CASSLGNRGAETQYF.

This chain links TRBV19 with TRBJ1-2; the D gene is possibly TRBD1 (6 bases). From germline, CDR1 is LNHDA and CDR2 SQIVND (reference sequence). V shed 3 bases and J shed 8 bases, with 16 bases lying between them. The CDR3 covers 14 residues. The CDR3 loop reads CASSMGPDSGGYTF. DNA of the CDR3: TGTGCCAGTAGTATGGGACCGGACAGTGGAGGCTACACCTTC.

This clone came up once. The rearrangement uses TRBV12-5 and TRBJ1-6; maybe TRBD1 (5 bases). V dropped 6 bases and J dropped 5 bases, with 11 bases sitting between them. In germline, CDR1 is LGHNT, CDR2 FRNRAP. This CDR3 is built from 14 residues. The CDR3 DNA reads TGTGCTAGTGGCACCGGGGACCATAATTCACCCCTCCACTTT. It encodes CASGTGDHNSPLHF.